Presented here are 12 T cell receptor beta chains from one specimen sequenced in a study of blood T cell repertoires in COVID-19 (dated by TCRdb to 2020 to 2021). The library relied on the immunoSEQ multiplex PCR assay. TCRdb took this table from immuneACCESS and kept in-frame rearrangements with V and J called. Such tables lack part of the clones; where checked against another copy, unresolved V genes explain under half of the gap, and the rest is unexplained. The sample profile shows 180,000 or so clones; 75% to 90% of them were found once. The ten largest clones add up to about 6.7% of the sample. The sequenced sample consisted of peripheral blood. Every receptor here comes from a middle-aged man with acute or convalescent COVID-19.

The J gene is TRBJ1-6, the V gene TRBV18, with D perhaps TRBD1 (6 bases). This CDR3 is 16 amino acids long. The ends were cut back, 5 bases at V and 7 bases at J, with 18 bases in the middle. The germline gives CDR1 KGHSH, CDR2 LQKENI. DNA of the CDR3: TGTGCCAGCTCAACCCCGTCTACAGGGATCAATTCACCCCTCCACTTT. Translated: CASSTPSTGINSPLHF.

This clone was detected only once. The chain joins TRBV3-1 (or the pseudogene TRBV3-2) to TRBJ1-3; D gene unclear. The germline gives CDR1 LGHDT, CDR2 YNNKEL (reference sequence). V lost 0 bases and J lost 2, with 5 bases in between. The CDR3 contains 14 residues. CDR3 sequence: CASSQEAPGNTIYF. The DNA of the CDR3 is TGTGCCAGCAGCCAAGAGGCTCCTGGAAACACCATATATTTT.

Many counts were recorded for this clone. The chain combines TRBV5-1 with TRBJ1-6; no firm D call. V gave up 4 bases and J gave up 7 bases, with 9 bases separating them. The CDR3 consists of 13 residues. Germline V lookup: CDR1 SGHRS, CDR2 YFSETQ. The chain's CDR3 is CASSRAINSPLHF. CDR3 sequence (DNA): TGCGCCAGCAGCCGAGCTATAAATTCACCCCTCCACTTT.

This chain connects TRBV10-3 to TRBJ2-5; 9 nucleotides agree with TRBD2. The germline V gene has CDR1 ENHRY and CDR2 SYGVKD. There are 16 residues in the CDR3. J lost 1 base, V lost 0 bases, and 3 bases had no gene match. CDR3 amino acids: CAISESKRGAQETQYF. For the CDR3, the DNA is TGTGCCATCAGTGAGTCCAAGCGGGGGGCCCAAGAGACCCAGTACTTC.

The V and J genes are TRBV6-5 and TRBJ2-2; D may be TRBD1 (5 bases). Per the germline V gene, CDR1 is MNHEY and CDR2 is SVGAGI. The CDR3 sequence is 14 residues long. Trimming cost V 7 bases and J 0 bases, with 9 bases left between them. CDR3 loop: CASNSGSNTGELFF. The CDR3 region has the DNA TGTGCCAGCAATTCAGGGTCGAACACCGGGGAGCTGTTTTTT.

The rearrangement links TRBV19 to TRBJ1-2, with D uncertain. In germline, CDR1 is LNHDA, CDR2 SQIVND (reference sequence). Trimming removed 3 bases at V and 5 bases at J, with 13 bases between. The CDR3 has 14 amino acids. The CDR3 spells CASSIQFAVYGYTF. The CDR3 DNA is TGTGCCAGTAGTATTCAGTTCGCGGTGTATGGCTACACCTTC.

This clone was seen a few times. This chain links TRBV6-2 or TRBV6-3 with TRBJ2-7; 9 bases are a match to TRBD1. The V gene end was trimmed by 2 bases and the J gene end by 5 bases; junction bases not matched to a gene: 1. The CDR3 spans 13 residues. CDR1 MNHEY and CDR2 SVGEGT come from the germline V gene. The CDR3 DNA reads as TGTGCCAGCAGTTACCGGGACAGGGACGAGCAGTACTTC. It specifies CASSYRDRDEQYF.

V and J are TRBV5-1 and TRBJ2-5; 8 bases map to TRBD2. Per germline, CDR1 SGHRS and CDR2 YFSETQ. Trimming took 4 bases from V and 5 from J; bases not matched to a gene: 7. There are 14 residues in the CDR3. The CDR3 sequence is CASSGSGGPETQYF. CDR3 in DNA: TGCGCCAGCAGCGGGTCGGGGGGGCCGGAGACCCAGTACTTC.

As DNA, the CDR3 is TGTGCCAGCAAGGACAGGTTTTCGACAGATACGCAGTATTTT. Protein sequence: CASKDRFSTDTQYF. The chain has TRBV6-5 and TRBJ2-3, with 7 bases that match TRBD1. The CDR3 length is 14 residues. CDR1 and CDR2 from the germline V gene are MNHEY and SVGAGI. V was clipped by 7 bases and J by 3 bases; unmatched bases: 7.

This clone occurred once. This chain uses TRBV6-5 with TRBJ2-7; weak D call: TRBD1 (6 bases). Germline CDR1 reads MNHEY; CDR2 reads SVGAGI. Trimming pared 2 bases from V and 2 bases from J, leaving 13 bases between. The CDR3 sequence is 15 residues long. The DNA of the CDR3 is TGTGCCAGCAGTTACACCCAGACAGGAGCCTACGAGCAGTACTTC. Protein sequence: CASSYTQTGAYEQYF.

The count of this clone is one. The rearrangement links TRBV30 to TRBJ2-2; tentatively, D is TRBD1 (7 bases). From germline, CDR1 is GTSNPN and CDR2 SVGIG (reference sequence). Trimming took off 3 bases at V and 6 bases at J, with 20 bases between the two ends. CDR3 length: 16 amino acids. The DNA of the CDR3 is TGTGCCTGGAGCCCGAGCCCAACAGGGGAGGCCGGGGAGCTGTTTTTT. It specifies CAWSPSPTGEAGELFF.

The rearrangement joins TRBV27 to TRBJ1-6; D not resolved. This CDR3 region has 14 residues. Germline V gene sequence: CDR1 MNHEY, CDR2 SMNVEV (reference sequence). V was shortened by 7 bases and J by 10 bases, with 17 bases between the two germline ends. This CDR3 is CASTSALLGSPLHF. As DNA, the CDR3 is TGTGCCAGCACCTCAGCCTTACTAGGCTCACCCCTCCACTTT.